This T cell receptor (beta chain) was captured by sequencing in a study of cytomegalovirus exposure and HLA in healthy donors. Broader study findings: Productive status was seen about 90% or about 30% of the time for most TCR beta V segments in an earlier analysis.

To note about this clone: Its antigen is unknown.

This CDR3 is 14 amino acids long. The germline gives CDR1 MDHEN, CDR2 SYDVKM. Trimming left V 8 bases short and J 7 bases short, with 18 bases between. Donors in the study were healthy people who gave bone marrow. Amplification used 60 Vbeta primers and 13 Jbeta primers. The protocol was immunoSEQ multiplex PCR, while the TCRdb copy is restricted to in-frame clones and leaves out a portion. The repertoire holds around 190,000 clones, with roughly 85% as singletons. The chain links TRBV28 to TRBJ2-4, with D possibly being TRBD2 (6 bases). This TCR was recovered from a woman aged 50 to 60 in good health and CMV-seronegative. The sample comprised PBMCs. This CDR3 is CASGTLGNLNIQYF. For the CDR3, the DNA is TGTGCCAGCGGGACTCTGGGGAATCTGAACATTCAGTACTTC. The whole variable domain, remainder taken from reference TRBV28 and TRBJ2-4, is DVKVTQSSRYLVKRTGEKVFLECVQDMDHENMFWYRQDPGLGLRLIYFSYDVKMKEKGDIPEGYSVSREKKERFSLILESASTNQTSMYLCASGTLGNLNIQYFGAGTRLSVL.